The 24 T cell receptor beta chains below were found in one sample sequenced in a study of shared clonotypes between healthy human individuals. TCRdb's table, derived via immunoSEQ multiplex PCR, lists solely in-frame clones and lacks some. The sample lists more than 2 million clones, 95% occurring once. The sample was naive CD4+ T cells sorted from blood. The subset: CD45RA+ positively selected. These receptors came from a man aged 18 to 30 in good health.

This sequence joins TRBV7-6 and TRBJ2-6; no clear D. Germline CDR1 SGHVS, CDR2 FNYEAQ. The V end was cut by 5 bases, the J end by 0 bases, with 8 bases between. This CDR3 contains 15 residues. The CDR3 sequence: CASSPTASGANVLTF. The CDR3 bases are TGTGCCAGCAGCCCAACAGCCTCTGGGGCCAACGTCCTGACTTTC.

The table lists this clone with a count of one. The V and J genes are TRBV7-2 and TRBJ1-6; D gene unclear. The germline V gene has CDR1 SGHTA and CDR2 FQGNSA. Trimming left V 5 bases short and J 8 bases short, with 19 bases between. The CDR3 loop spans 16 amino acids. In DNA, the CDR3 is TGTGCCAGCAGCCCACACAAAGCGTTCCGGGATTCACCCCTCCACTTT. Amino acids: CASSPHKAFRDSPLHF.

The gene calls are TRBV4-3 and TRBJ2-7, with unresolved D. Deletions cut 1 base from V and 0 bases from J, with 10 bases between. Germline CDR1 LGHNA, CDR2 YSLEER. This CDR3 region has 15 residues. CDR3 bases: TGCGCCAGCAGCCAAGGATTGGGCCTCTCCTACGAGCAGTACTTC. Protein sequence: CASSQGLGLSYEQYF.

A remark on this clone: This could be a read error, since a much larger clone is one nucleotide away. The rearrangement uses TRBV30 and TRBJ1-5, with TRBD1 as a possible D gene (6 bases). Germline V gene data show CDR1 as GTSNPN and CDR2 as SVGIG (reference sequence). The CDR3 extends over 15 amino acids. This CDR3 reads CARSVGGPSNQPQHF. The DNA of the CDR3 is TGTGCCCGGAGTGTAGGGGGGCCTAGCAATCAGCCCCAGCATTTT. Full variable domain (outside the CDR3, taken from reference TRBV30 and TRBJ1-5): SQTIHQWPATLVQPVGSPLSLECTVEGTSNPNLYWYRQAAGRGLQLLFYSVGIGQISSEVPQNLSASRPQDRQFILSSKKLLLSDSGFYLCARSVGGPSNQPQHFGDGTRLSIL.

J is TRBJ2-1 and V is TRBV5-1; 7 bases map to TRBD1. After removal of 0 bases from V and 5 bases from J, the junction contained 8 bases not matched to a gene. Looked up from germline, CDR1 is SGHRS and CDR2 is YFSETQ. The CDR3 has 16 amino acids. In nucleotides, the CDR3 is TGCGCCAGCAGCTTGGCCATCGGACAGGTACACAATGAGCAGTTCTTC. This codes for CASSLAIGQVHNEQFF.

This chain connects TRBV27 to TRBJ1-5; TRBD1 might be the D (6 bases). The CDR3 sequence is 14 residues long. The V end was cut by 6 bases, the J end by 7 bases, with 16 bases between. Per the germline V gene, CDR1 is MNHEY and CDR2 is SMNVEV (reference sequence). The CDR3 reads CASSIGGPSQPQHF. CDR3 coding DNA: TGTGCCAGCAGCATCGGGGGCCCTTCCCAGCCCCAGCATTTT.

V usage is TRBV4-2 and J usage is TRBJ2-3; TRBD1 or TRBD2 may be the D gene (6 bases each). The CDR3 is 17 residues long. Trimming left V 0 bases short and J 4 bases short, with 17 bases between. Per the germline V gene, CDR1 is LGHNA and CDR2 is YNFKEQ. Written as DNA, the CDR3 is TGTGCCAGCAGCCAAGATCCCTCGACTAGGGGGGCAGATACGCAGTATTTT. Translation: CASSQDPSTRGADTQYF.

V gene TRBV27 combines with J gene TRBJ1-1; 7 bases line up with TRBD1. CDR3 length: 14 amino acids. From germline, CDR1 is MNHEY and CDR2 SMNVEV (reference sequence). The J segment lost 1 base and the V segment lost 5 bases, leaving 4 bases of the junction unmatched. The CDR3 nucleotides are TGTGCCAGCAGTCTAAGGGGGCAGAACACTGAAGCTTTCTTT. Amino acids: CASSLRGQNTEAFF.

A note on this clone: At the DNA level, this CDR3 is encoded by other sequences in the same sample as well. The chain links TRBV5-1 to TRBJ2-7, with D possibly matching TRBD1 (6 bases). The CDR3 loop spans 15 amino acids. V lost 0 bases and J lost 1, with 11 bases in between. Germline V gene sequence: CDR1 SGHRS, CDR2 YFSETQ. CDR3 nucleotides: TGCGCCAGCAGCTTGGTAGGGGGTAATTCCTACGAGCAGTACTTC. Its translation is CASSLVGGNSYEQYF.

Details on this clone: A much larger clone sits a single nucleotide away, making a read error possible. V usage is TRBV7-9 and J usage is TRBJ1-5, with 7 bases matching TRBD1. Germline V gives CDR1 SEHNR, CDR2 FQNEAQ (reference sequence). This CDR3 is 14 amino acids long. V dropped 5 bases and J dropped 3; count of bases not matched to a gene: 4. The CDR3 DNA reads TGTGCCAGCAGCCCTGACAGGGACAATCAGCCCCAGCATTTT. Translating gives CASSPDRDNQPQHF.

This chain joins TRBV15 and TRBJ2-5; D might be TRBD2 (7 bases). Germline V gene data show CDR1 as LNHNV and CDR2 as YYDKDF (reference sequence). Trimming took 0 bases from V and 4 from J, leaving 12 bases between them. This CDR3 is built from 15 residues. CDR3 in DNA: TGTGCCACCAGCAGAGATTTAGGGGGGGCAGAGACCCAGTACTTC. Its translation: CATSRDLGGAETQYF.

The chain has TRBV29-1 and TRBJ1-1; TRBD1 matches 9 bases. This CDR3 spans 14 amino acids. V lost 3 bases to trimming and J lost 3 bases; unmatched junction nucleotides: 5. Germline lookup yields CDR1 SQVTM and CDR2 ANQGSEA. The CDR3 DNA sequence: TGCAGCGTTGAGAACAGGGGGCGTCACACTGAAGCTTTCTTT. Translating gives CSVENRGRHTEAFF.

V is TRBV30 and J is TRBJ1-4; no reliable D call. CDR1 is GTSNPN and CDR2 is SVGIG in the germline V gene (reference sequence). The CDR3 extends over 14 amino acids. V lost 0 bases, J lost 8 bases, and 13 bases lay in between. The CDR3 reads CAWSVPGIREKLFF. The CDR3 DNA sequence: TGTGCCTGGAGTGTACCTGGAATTAGGGAAAAACTGTTTTTT. Drawing the rest from reference TRBV30 and TRBJ1-4, the complete variable domain is SQTIHQWPATLVQPVGSPLSLECTVEGTSNPNLYWYRQAAGRGLQLLFYSVGIGQISSEVPQNLSASRPQDRQFILSSKKLLLSDSGFYLCAWSVPGIREKLFFGSGTQLSVL.

This chain uses TRBV2 with TRBJ2-2; D is unresolved. V gave up 4 bases and J gave up 1 base, with 7 bases separating them. The CDR3 runs to 14 residues. Germline V gives CDR1 SNHLY, CDR2 FYNNEI. CDR3 protein: CASSVTVNTGELFF. The CDR3 bases are TGTGCCAGCAGTGTTACAGTGAACACCGGGGAGCTGTTTTTT.

Comment on this clone: One end of the junction does not line up with germline, which may come from a read error. Within the sample, other DNA sequences also encode this same CDR3. The rearrangement links TRBV29-1 to TRBJ1-2, with D tentatively TRBD1 (6 bases). Germline V CDR1 and CDR2: SQVTM, ANQGSEA. The CDR3 sequence is 12 residues long. The CDR3, as DNA: TGCAGCGTCGAAGGGGGTGGCTATGGCTACACCTTC. Translating gives CSVEGGGYGYTF.

The V gene is TRBV7-8, the J gene TRBJ2-7; 7 bases are shared with TRBD1. The V gene end was trimmed by 1 base and the J gene end by 5 bases; junction bases not matched to a gene: 2. The CDR3 sequence is 13 residues long. Germline V lookup: CDR1 SGHVS, CDR2 FQNEAQ. The CDR3 DNA sequence: TGTGCCAGCAGCTTAGACAGGGGCCACGAGCAGTACTTC. This gives the protein CASSLDRGHEQYF.

V is TRBV10-3 and J is TRBJ1-3, with a tentative D call TRBD1 (5 bases). The CDR3 has 14 residues. Germline V CDR1 and CDR2: ENHRY, SYGVKD. V gave up 11 bases and J gave up 1 base, with 15 bases separating them. Here the CDR3 reads CAVMGVGSGNTIYF. The CDR3 DNA is TGTGCCGTAATGGGGGTTGGGTCTGGAAACACCATATATTTT.

For the CDR3, the DNA is TGCGCCAGCAGCCAGGAGAGGGGGACAGGCTCCGCTGGGGCCAACGTCCTGACTTTC. Protein: CASSQERGTGSAGANVLTF. The chain carries TRBV4-1 and TRBJ2-6; 8 positions agree with TRBD1. J was trimmed by 2 bases and V by 3 bases; bases with no gene match: 12. The CDR3 extends over 19 amino acids. Germline CDR1 and CDR2: MGHRA and YSYEKL.

This sequence joins TRBV30 and TRBJ1-6, with 7 bases identical to TRBD1. Germline loops: CDR1 GTSNPN, CDR2 SVGIG (reference sequence). V was clipped by 3 bases and J by 10 bases; unmatched bases: 9. The CDR3 runs 14 residues. CDR3 in amino acids: CAWSPQGRGSPLHF. The CDR3 nucleotides are TGTGCCTGGAGCCCACAGGGGAGGGGCTCACCCCTCCACTTT.

The rearrangement uses TRBV30 and TRBJ2-7; 9 nucleotides line up with TRBD2. The J segment lost 5 bases and the V segment lost 7 bases, leaving 9 bases of the junction unmatched. Germline CDR1 is GTSNPN and CDR2 is SVGIG (reference sequence). The CDR3 contains 13 residues. The CDR3 protein is CALLKAGGHEQYF. In nucleotides, the CDR3 is TGTGCCTTACTAAAAGCGGGAGGTCACGAGCAGTACTTC.

This chain joins TRBV6-1 and TRBJ2-7, with 9 positions matching TRBD2. In germline, CDR1 is MNHNS, CDR2 SASEGT. Trimming at V came to 8 bases and at J to 0 bases, leaving 8 bases not matched to a gene. This CDR3 contains 15 residues. The CDR3 sequence is CASVPLTSGSYEQYF. CDR3 bases: TGTGCCAGCGTACCTCTGACTAGCGGCTCCTACGAGCAGTACTTC.

Concerning this clone itself: The same CDR3 can be traced to other DNA sequences in this sample. The genes are TRBV29-1 and TRBJ1-2, with D maybe TRBD1 (5 bases). Germline CDR1 reads SQVTM; CDR2 reads ANQGSEA. The CDR3 is 11 residues long. The ends were cut back, 4 bases at V and 2 bases at J, with 5 bases in the middle. As DNA, the CDR3 is TGCAGCGTTGGGGGGAACTATGGCTACACCTTC. Translation: CSVGGNYGYTF. The variable domain in full, with the rest retrieved from reference TRBV29-1 and TRBJ1-2, is SAVISQKPSRDICQRGTSLTIQCQVDSQVTMMFWYRQQPGQSLTLIATANQGSEATYESGFVIDKFPISRPNLTFSTLTVSNMSPEDSSIYLCSVGGNYGYTFGSGTRLTVV.

The chain is built from TRBV7-9 and TRBJ2-7, with D perhaps TRBD1 (6 bases). The germline gives CDR1 SEHNR, CDR2 FQNEAQ (reference sequence). The CDR3 is made up of 18 amino acids. Trimming removed 5 bases from V and 0 bases from J, with 23 bases in between. CDR3 protein: CASSRVGRRGRGSYEQYF. The CDR3 bases are TGTGCCAGCAGCCGGGTGGGAAGACGAGGCAGGGGCTCCTACGAGCAGTACTTC.

The chain couples TRBV9 to TRBJ2-3; D uncertain. The CDR3 covers 16 residues. Per the germline V gene, CDR1 is SGDLS and CDR2 is YYNGEE. The V end was cut by 2 bases, the J end by 2 bases, with 15 bases between. The CDR3 DNA follows: TGTGCCAGCAGCGTGTCCTCTGGGCATTTCACAGATACGCAGTATTTT. The encoded protein is CASSVSSGHFTDTQYF.